Presented here are 21 T cell receptor beta chains from one specimen sequenced in a study of T cells in Graves' hyperthyroidism and ophthalmopathy. The CDR3 regions of TCR beta were amplified from RNA transcripts. The TCR CDR3 was amplified in a first-round RT-PCR using the HTBI primer set. TCRdb re-called the multiplex PCR reads through MiXCR, storing one row per CDR3 protein. The sample has 300,000 to 500,000 distinct CDR3 sequences, more than 12% seen once; the top ten hold around 28%. Sequencing was carried out using blood. These receptors all stem from a man aged 50 to 59 with Graves' ophthalmopathy.

This clonotype was picked up many times. The CDR3 region has the DNA TGTGCCAGCAGTTACTCGAGTGGGGAGTCCTGGGACACTGAAGCTTTCTTT. Protein sequence: CASSYSSGESWDTEAFF. This chain links TRBV6-5 with TRBJ1-1, with no clear D. Looked up from germline, CDR1 is MNHEY and CDR2 is SVGAGI. CDR3 length: 17 amino acids. Trimming stripped 0 bases from V and 3 bases from J, with 17 bases between.

This clonotype showed up just a few times. The chain combines TRBV12-3 or TRBV12-4 with TRBJ1-6, with unresolved D. This CDR3 is 12 amino acids long. V gave up 2 bases and J gave up 9 bases, with 5 bases separating them. The CDR3 DNA follows: TGTGCCAGCAGTTTATGGGCTTCACCCCTCCACTTT. Amino acid sequence: CASSLWASPLHF.

The V call is TRBV30, the J call TRBJ1-6; D is perhaps TRBD1 (5 bases). Germline lookup yields CDR1 GTSNPN and CDR2 SVGIG (reference sequence). The CDR3 length is 13 residues. V was shortened by 4 bases and J by 8 bases, with 12 bases between the two germline ends. In DNA form, the CDR3 reads TGTGCCTGGAATAGGCAGGGACATTCACCCCTCCACTTT. Translating gives CAWNRQGHSPLHF.

There are many counts of this clonotype. The chain couples TRBV15 to TRBJ1-1; D remains ambiguous. Germline V CDR1 and CDR2: LNHNV, YYDKDF (reference sequence). The V and J ends lost 0 bases and 8 bases respectively, with 7 bases between them. This CDR3 is built from 12 residues. CDR3 region: CATSRDQQEAFF. In DNA form, the CDR3 reads TGTGCCACCAGCAGAGATCAACAGGAAGCTTTCTTT.

This clonotype has a count of ten or more. The chain's CDR3 is CASTLRGSSTDTQYF. The CDR3 DNA follows: TGTGCCAGCACTCTTCGCGGATCTAGCACAGATACGCAGTATTTT. V is TRBV6-1 and J is TRBJ2-3; D is uncertain. This CDR3 has 15 residues. Trimming removed 7 bases from V and 0 bases from J, with 14 bases in between. Germline V gives CDR1 MNHNS, CDR2 SASEGT.

V and J are TRBV19 and TRBJ1-5; no reliable D call. Germline CDR1 and CDR2: LNHDA and SQIVND (reference sequence). The V end lost 3 bases, the J end lost 4 bases, and 4 bases lay between the germline ends. There are 12 residues in the CDR3. This CDR3 reads CASSMTNQPQHF. Here the CDR3 DNA reads TGTGCCAGTAGTATGACGAATCAGCCCCAGCATTTT.

About this clonotype: A single base separates this from a much larger clone, so it may be a read error. The V and J genes are TRBV5-1 and TRBJ2-7; D possibly matches TRBD1 or TRBD2 (5 bases each). This CDR3 is built from 13 residues. Germline V CDR1 and CDR2: SGHRS, YFSETQ. The CDR3 bases are TGCGCCAGCAGCTTGGCGAGGGACCACGATCAGTACTTC. Protein: CASSLARDHDQYF.

The genes are TRBV24-1 and TRBJ2-1; D might be TRBD2 (6 bases). The ends were cut back, 4 bases at V and 8 bases at J, with 14 bases in the middle. CDR1 and CDR2 from the germline V gene are KGHDR and SFDVKD. The CDR3 loop spans 14 amino acids. The CDR3: CATSDDGGAYEQFF. In nucleotides, the CDR3 is TGTGCCACCAGTGACGATGGCGGGGCCTATGAGCAGTTCTTC.

This clonotype occurred many times. This chain uses TRBV28 with TRBJ2-1, with 10 bases lining up with TRBD1. The CDR3 is made up of 14 amino acids. Germline V gene data show CDR1 as MDHEN and CDR2 as SYDVKM. Unmatched junction bases numbered 11, after V lost 6 bases and J lost 12 bases. The CDR3: CASRSPRDRGGQFF. The DNA for the CDR3 is TGTGCCAGCAGGAGCCCCCGGGACAGGGGTGGGCAGTTCTTC.

The table lists this clonotype with many counts. The CDR3 reads CASNGGTYEQYF. The CDR3 DNA is TGTGCCAGCAACGGTGGGACCTACGAGCAGTACTTC. The V and J genes are TRBV2 and TRBJ2-7; the D is unclear. The CDR3 is made up of 12 amino acids. Germline CDR1 and CDR2: SNHLY and FYNNEI. V lost 7 bases, J lost 2 bases, and 9 bases lay in between.

The table lists this clonotype with many counts. The chain recombines TRBV29-1 with TRBJ2-7; the D gene is possibly TRBD2 (5 bases). There are 12 residues in the CDR3. Germline V gene lookup returns CDR1 SQVTM and CDR2 ANQGSEA. The V end was cut by 3 bases, the J end by 2 bases, with 8 bases between. The DNA for the CDR3 is TGCAGCGTTGACAGCGGTGCCTACGAGCAGTACTTC. Its protein is CSVDSGAYEQYF.

This clonotype has a count of ten or more. The chain employs TRBV20-1 and TRBJ2-3; a possible D gene is TRBD2 (6 bases). The CDR3 covers 14 residues. Germline assignment: CDR1 DFQATT and CDR2 SNEGSKA (reference sequence). V gave up 1 base and J gave up 0 bases, with 8 bases separating them. The DNA of the CDR3 is TGCAGTGCTAGAGGTAGCGGAAGCACAGATACGCAGTATTTT. Its protein product is CSARGSGSTDTQYF.

This clonotype was found many times. V usage is TRBV29-1 and J usage is TRBJ1-1, with D perhaps matching TRBD1 (5 bases). Trimming pared 4 bases from V and 5 bases from J, leaving 17 bases between. The CDR3 is 14 amino acids. CDR1 and CDR2 (germline): SQVTM, ANQGSEA. Here the CDR3 reads CSVGPRGMGTEAFF. CDR3 nucleotides: TGCAGCGTTGGGCCAAGGGGAATGGGGACTGAAGCTTTCTTT.

This clonotype was seen a handful of times. The genes are TRBV7-9 and TRBJ1-1; D is ambiguous. From germline, CDR1 is SEHNR and CDR2 FQNEAQ (reference sequence). V lost 7 bases and J lost 1, with 13 bases in between. The CDR3 sequence is 14 residues long. This chain's CDR3 is CASTRAGENTEAFF. In nucleotides, the CDR3 is TGTGCCAGCACACGGGCTGGGGAGAACACTGAAGCTTTCTTT.

As concerns this clonotype: Given a much more abundant clone one base away, this may be a read error. The gene calls are TRBV7-9 and TRBJ1-5, with D unclear. CDR1 and CDR2 from the germline V gene are SEHNR and FQNEAQ (reference sequence). This CDR3 is built from 12 residues. Trimming left V 4 bases short and J 4 bases short, with 5 bases between. The CDR3 spells CASSSLNQPQHF. CDR3 in DNA: TGTGCCAGCAGCTCGTTAAATCAGCCCCAGCATTTT.

This clonotype was recorded a few times. This chain connects TRBV20-1 to TRBJ1-6; D gene uncertain. Trimming took 3 bases from V and 6 from J, leaving 12 bases between them. CDR1 and CDR2 (germline): DFQATT, SNEGSKA (reference sequence). The CDR3 sequence is 14 residues long. The CDR3 nucleotides read TGCAGTGCTAGCCGTGGGCAGCCTAATTCACCCCTCCACTTT. Residues: CSASRGQPNSPLHF.

The rearrangement uses TRBV19 and TRBJ1-2, with TRBD1 matching over 8 bases. Germline CDR1 reads LNHDA; CDR2 reads SQIVND (reference sequence). This CDR3 spans 15 amino acids. V trimming: 4 bases; J trimming: 1 base; junction bases outside the gene matches: 5. CDR3 bases: TGTGCCAGTAGTACGGGACAGGAGCGTAACTATGGCTACACCTTC. Its translation is CASSTGQERNYGYTF.

This chain joins TRBV30 and TRBJ2-2; D remains ambiguous. There are 12 residues in the CDR3. Deletions cut 4 bases from V and 1 base from J, with 4 bases between. Germline V CDR1 and CDR2: GTSNPN, SVGIG (reference sequence). The CDR3 sequence is CAWMGNTGELFF. CDR3 DNA sequence: TGTGCCTGGATGGGGAACACCGGGGAGCTGTTTTTT.

This clonotype occurred many times. The chain links TRBV30 to TRBJ2-5; D may be TRBD1 (6 bases). Trimming took 5 bases from V and 4 from J, leaving 17 bases between them. Germline CDR1 and CDR2: GTSNPN and SVGIG (reference sequence). This CDR3 region has 14 residues. CDR3 sequence: CAWSPGHLRETQYF. For the CDR3, the DNA is TGTGCCTGGTCTCCGGGACACCTAAGAGAGACCCAGTACTTC.

This clonotype occurred many times. The V call is TRBV20-1, the J call TRBJ1-1; perhaps TRBD1 as D (6 bases). The CDR3 runs to 13 residues. Germline V gives CDR1 DFQATT, CDR2 SNEGSKA (reference sequence). Trimming took off 6 bases at V and 1 base at J, with 12 bases between the two ends. CDR3 coding DNA: TGCAGTGCCCCACAGGGCACGAACACTGAAGCTTTCTTT. Translated, it gives CSAPQGTNTEAFF.

There are many counts of this clonotype. This chain connects TRBV29-1 to TRBJ1-1, with TRBD1 matching over 7 bases. CDR3 length: 13 amino acids. V lost 7 bases and J lost 5; bases outside the gene matches: 10. Germline lookup yields CDR1 SQVTM and CDR2 ANQGSEA. DNA of the CDR3: TGCAGCGCAGGGGGACGGGAGGGGACTGAAGCTTTCTTT. Amino acids: CSAGGREGTEAFF.